The following is a T cell receptor (beta chain) sequence with its context. The sample originates from a study of blood T cell repertoires in COVID-19. Libraries were prepared by immunoSEQ multiplex PCR; TCRdb keeps only in-frame clonotypes and omits some of them. Of 250,000 to 300,000 clones in the sample, about 89% are singletons; the top ten hold around 10%. The sequence derives from a man aged 40-55 years who had recovered from COVID-19. Sequencing was carried out using PBMCs or T cells enriched from blood (not recorded which).

CDR3 loop: CASSQRGPSGNTIYF. The DNA of the CDR3 is TGTGCCAGCAGCCAAAGGGGGCCCTCTGGAAACACCATATATTTT. V is TRBV3-1 (or the pseudogene TRBV3-2) and J is TRBJ1-3; 7 bases line up with TRBD1. V was pared by 2 bases and J by 0 bases, with 1 base of the junction left unmatched. The germline V gene encodes CDR1 LGHDT and CDR2 YNNKEL (reference sequence). The CDR3 consists of 15 residues.